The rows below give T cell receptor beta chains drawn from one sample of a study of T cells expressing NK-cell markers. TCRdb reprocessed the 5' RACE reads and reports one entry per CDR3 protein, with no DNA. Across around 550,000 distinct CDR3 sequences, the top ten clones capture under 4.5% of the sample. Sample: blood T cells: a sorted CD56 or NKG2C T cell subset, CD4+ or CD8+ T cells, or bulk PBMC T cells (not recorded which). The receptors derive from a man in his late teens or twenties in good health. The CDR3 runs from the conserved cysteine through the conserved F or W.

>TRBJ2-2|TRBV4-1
CASSQVEAGTRAGELFF
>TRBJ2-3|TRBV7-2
CASSLVRGARETDTQYF
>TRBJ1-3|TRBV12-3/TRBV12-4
CASSFPVYGNTIYF
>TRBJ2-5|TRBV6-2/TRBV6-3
CASSPTGQEETQYF
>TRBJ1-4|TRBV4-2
CASSQAGQGNEKLFF
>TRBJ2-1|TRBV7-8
CASSLFRSPGTSGNEQFF
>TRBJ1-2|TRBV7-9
CASSLFQGDNGYTF
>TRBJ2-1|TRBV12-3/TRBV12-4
CASSPGRGPNEQFF
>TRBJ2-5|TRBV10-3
CAISESSGGGETQYF
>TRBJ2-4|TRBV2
CASYFEGPAKNIQYF
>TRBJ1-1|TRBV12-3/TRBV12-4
CASSLPALGTEAFF
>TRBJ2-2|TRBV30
CAWRRDIYTGELFF
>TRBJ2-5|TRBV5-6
CASSLYGRAETQYF
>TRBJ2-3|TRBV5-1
CASSSGQPSSTDTQYF
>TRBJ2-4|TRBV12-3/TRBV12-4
CASSPSGGGSAKNIQYF
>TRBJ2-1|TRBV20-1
CSARDRQGLYNEQFF
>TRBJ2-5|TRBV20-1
CSSLGAAAQETQYF
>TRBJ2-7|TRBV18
CASSQGQAHTGEQYF
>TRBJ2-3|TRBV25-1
CASSDWVRRSPRGDTQYF
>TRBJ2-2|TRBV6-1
CASSEGFIRNTGELFF
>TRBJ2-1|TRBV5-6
CASSSRGGLVYNEQFF
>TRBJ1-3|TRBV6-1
CASSSVAVGGNTIYF